These 9 T cell receptor beta chains originate from one sample sequenced in a study of vaccination and CD4 T cells after COVID-19 (dated by TCRdb to 2021 to 2024). Interpreted using the paper, the treatment or condition label stands for: 10-day PBMC culture with coronavirus spike peptide pools or control peptides (ViraFEST assay). CD4+ T cells from unexposed donors were collected before the COVID-19 pandemic (2011-2018). The library came from PCR. This sample was sequenced with an Illumina iSeq 100. At the Johns Hopkins FTIC core, DNA from the cultured CD4+ T cells underwent TCR sequencing with the Oncomine TCR Beta short-read assay. TCRdb reanalyzed the raw reads on its own, using fastp at Q25 for trimming and MiXCR for clone calling, and kept in-frame beta chains. CDR3 protein duplicates are merged, each entry listing the most common genes and DNA. The sample data list roughly 6,600 distinct CDR3 sequences, and 35% to 45% of these were observed just once. 20% to 25% of the sample belongs to the ten largest clones.

These receptors are not linked to any known antigen. Sequences were obtained from CD4+ T cells from blood, cultured in vitro. The receptor source for this set is a human donor in good health.

This clonotype is judged large. The V and J genes are TRBV7-6 and TRBJ1-5; D ambiguous. The CDR3 is 15 amino acids. Germline V lookup: CDR1 SGHVS, CDR2 FNYEAQ. V lost 3 bases, J lost 0 bases, and 9 bases lay in between. The CDR3 DNA reads TGTGCCAGCAGCTTGTACGCCAATAGCAATCAGCCCCAGCATTTT. It yields the protein CASSLYANSNQPQHF. The full variable domain, in which reference TRBV7-6 and TRBJ1-5 provide the parts outside the CDR3, is GAGVSQSPRYKVTKRGQDVALRCDPISGHVSLYWYRQALGQGPEFLTYFNYEAQQDKSGLPNDRFSAERPEGSISTLTIQRTEQRDSAMYRCASSLYANSNQPQHFGDGTRLSIL.

By proportion, this clonotype is medium-sized. The chain has TRBV10-3 and TRBJ1-5; no reliable D call. The germline V and J ends were trimmed by 4 bases and 3 bases, with 4 bases remaining between them. Germline CDR1 reads ENHRY; CDR2 reads SYGVKD. The CDR3 totals 12 residues. The CDR3 protein is CAISADNQPQHF. In DNA form, the CDR3 reads TGTGCCATCAGTGCCGACAATCAGCCCCAGCATTTT.

In nucleotides, the CDR3 is TGCAGTGCTAGGGAGGTAATGAACACTGAAGCTTTCTTT. The encoded protein is CSAREVMNTEAFF. This chain joins TRBV20-1 and TRBJ1-1; D remains unclear. CDR3 size: 13 residues. V lost 3 bases to trimming and J lost 0 bases, with 8 bases between them. Germline assignment: CDR1 DFQATT and CDR2 SNEGSKA (reference sequence).

The genes are TRBV10-3 and TRBJ2-3, with D tentatively TRBD2 (6 bases). CDR3 length: 14 amino acids. Germline CDR1 is ENHRY and CDR2 is SYGVKD. Trimming removed 6 bases from V and 2 bases from J, with 12 bases in between. This CDR3 is CAISAGTPTDTQYF. In nucleotides, the CDR3 is TGTGCCATCAGCGCCGGGACTCCCACAGATACGCAGTATTTT.

The sample holds a few counts of this clonotype. This chain links TRBV2 with TRBJ2-6, with D unclear. The length of the CDR3 is 14 residues. Trimming pared 6 bases from V and 0 bases from J, leaving 6 bases between. Germline-derived CDR1 and CDR2 are SNHLY and FYNNEI. The CDR3 loop is CASRGVSGANVLTF. CDR3 sequence (DNA): TGTGCCAGCAGAGGAGTCTCTGGGGCCAACGTCCTGACTTTC.

The chain recombines TRBV27 with TRBJ2-1, with D possibly TRBD1 on 8 matching bases. The V end lost 3 bases, the J end lost 5 bases, and 17 bases lay between the germline ends. Germline CDR1 and CDR2: MNHEY and SMNVEV (reference sequence). This CDR3 has 16 amino acids. Written as DNA, the CDR3 is TGTGCCAGCAGTTTCCTACAGGGGGGGTATGACAATGAGCAGTTCTTC. Its translation: CASSFLQGGYDNEQFF.

This clonotype has more than one count but fewer than ten. The chain couples TRBV20-1 to TRBJ1-5; 7 nucleotides align to TRBD1. The length of the CDR3 is 15 residues. After removal of 0 bases from V and 6 bases from J, the junction contained 8 bases not matched to a gene. Germline V CDR1 and CDR2: DFQATT, SNEGSKA (reference sequence). The CDR3 sequence: CSARDFGQDTQPQHF. CDR3 in DNA: TGCAGTGCTAGAGATTTTGGACAGGATACTCAGCCCCAGCATTTT.

This clonotype was recorded a few times. This chain links TRBV6-1 with TRBJ1-1; 7 positions agree with TRBD1. Per germline, CDR1 MNHNS and CDR2 SASEGT. V shed 3 bases, J shed 3 bases, and the junction held 7 bases outside the gene matches. The length of the CDR3 is 15 residues. CDR3 amino acids: CASSDYRGPDTEAFF. CDR3 in DNA: TGTGCCAGCAGTGACTACAGGGGACCGGACACTGAAGCTTTCTTT.

The chain combines TRBV27 with TRBJ2-6; 9 bases agree with TRBD1. This CDR3 has 17 amino acids. The V segment lost 4 bases and the J segment 0 bases; nucleotides outside the gene matches: 4. Per germline, CDR1 MNHEY and CDR2 SMNVEV (reference sequence). CDR3 sequence (DNA): TGTGCCAGCAGTTCCGGGACAGGGACCTCTGGGGCCAACGTCCTGACTTTC. Translation gives CASSSGTGTSGANVLTF.